A single sample is the source of the 16 T cell receptor beta chains below, sequenced in a study of identical twins. TCRdb re-derived calls from the 5' RACE reads in MiXCR, one entry per CDR3 protein. Found here are under 500,000 distinct CDR3 sequences, over 11% of them singletons; the top ten hold about 0.97%. This sample was also put to use in a study of yellow fever vaccine responses in identical twins.

Sequencing input: CD4+ T cells sorted from blood. Receptor source: a woman aged 18 to 35 in good health.

The chain has TRBV5-1 and TRBJ2-1; 10 nucleotides match TRBD1. Trimming at V came to 4 bases and at J to 6 bases, leaving 13 bases not matched to a gene. The germline V gene has CDR1 SGHRS and CDR2 YFSETQ. This CDR3 is 17 amino acids long. CDR3 residues: CASSVWLGTGVINEQFF. CDR3 nucleotides: TGCGCCAGCAGCGTGTGGTTGGGGACAGGGGTTATCAATGAGCAGTTCTTC.

The chain carries TRBV4-3 and TRBJ2-5; tentative D call: TRBD2 (7 bases). The CDR3 extends over 15 amino acids. V lost 1 base to trimming and J lost 4 bases, with 13 bases between them. Germline loops: CDR1 LGHNA, CDR2 YSLEER. CDR3 DNA sequence: TGCGCCAGCAGCCAAGGGGAGGGGGTAGCAGAGACCCAGTACTTC. Its protein product is CASSQGEGVAETQYF.

The chain employs TRBV21-1 and TRBJ2-7; whether TRBD1, the table's D call, matches the DNA was not checked. TRBV21-1 represents a pseudogene. The CDR3 has 16 residues. The DNA of the CDR3 is TGTGCCAGCCACCCCTTATTCCGGGACACCTCCTACGAGCAGTACTTC. It yields the protein CASHPLFRDTSYEQYF.

This clonotype has just a few counts. This chain uses TRBV28 with TRBJ2-7; D perhaps matches TRBD1 (5 bases). The CDR3 totals 15 residues. V dropped 3 bases and J dropped 4 bases, with 16 bases sitting between them. Germline CDR1 reads MDHEN; CDR2 reads SYDVKM. CDR3 DNA sequence: TGTGCCAGCAGTTTCTCACAGGCCACCCGGTACGAGCAGTACTTC. Its translation is CASSFSQATRYEQYF.

On this clonotype: Mismatch with germline at one junction end may stem from a read error. The rearrangement uses TRBV7-3 and TRBJ2-1; D is unclear. The CDR3 contains 14 residues. Germline V gives CDR1 SGHTA, CDR2 FQGTGA. CDR3 sequence: CASSLRLTILIQLF. The DNA for the CDR3 is TGTGCCAGCAGCTTAAGGCTCACTATCCTTATCCAGTTGTTC. The full variable domain, in which reference TRBV7-3 and TRBJ2-1 provide the parts outside the CDR3, is GAGVSQTPSNKVTEKGKYVELRCDPISGHTALYWYRQSLGQGPEFLIYFQGTGAADDSGLPNDRFFAVRPEGSVSTLKIQRTERGDSAVYLCASSLRLTILIQLFGPGTRLTVL.

Only a few counts were recorded for this clonotype. V is TRBV7-2 and J is TRBJ2-7, with 7 nucleotides matching TRBD1. V trimming: 4 bases; J trimming: 3 bases; junction bases outside the gene matches: 9. Germline V gene lookup returns CDR1 SGHTA and CDR2 FQGNSA. There are 15 residues in the CDR3. Here the CDR3 DNA reads TGTGCCAGCAGCTCTAAGGGGGCAGCCTTCTACGAGCAGTACTTC. This codes for CASSSKGAAFYEQYF.

The sample holds a few counts of this clonotype. The chain employs TRBV10-3 and TRBJ2-7; maybe TRBD1 (5 bases). The length of the CDR3 is 13 residues. Germline V gene lookup returns CDR1 ENHRY and CDR2 SYGVKD. The V gene lost 4 bases and the J gene lost 4 bases, with 11 bases spanning the gap. CDR3 amino acids: CAISGAGFYEQYF. CDR3 DNA sequence: TGTGCCATCAGTGGGGCAGGGTTTTACGAGCAGTACTTC.

This clonotype was counted many times. This sequence joins TRBV5-1 and TRBJ1-4, with no clear D. Trimming stripped 2 bases from V and 3 bases from J, with 8 bases between. The CDR3 spans 14 residues. Germline V gene data show CDR1 as SGHRS and CDR2 as YFSETQ. The CDR3 spells CASSLVGANEKLFF. The DNA of the CDR3 is TGCGCCAGCAGCTTAGTGGGTGCTAATGAAAAACTGTTTTTT.

This clonotype was seen ten or more times. V and J are TRBV20-1 and TRBJ2-5, with TRBD2 matching over 13 bases. Losses at the gene ends were 5 bases for V and 4 bases for J; bases not matched to a gene: 4. Per germline, CDR1 DFQATT and CDR2 SNEGSKA (reference sequence). There are 14 residues in the CDR3. Here the CDR3 DNA reads TGCAGTGCTGTCCGACTAGCGGGAGGAGAGACCCAGTACTTC. Its translation is CSAVRLAGGETQYF.

V is TRBV6-1 and J is TRBJ2-6; TRBD1 is a possible D gene (6 bases). CDR1 is MNHNS and CDR2 is SASEGT in the germline V gene. The CDR3 covers 18 residues. The V gene lost 7 bases and the J gene lost 0 bases, with 19 bases spanning the gap. In DNA form, the CDR3 reads TGTGCCAGCATTGGAAGGGGGTCCCCCCTCTCTGGGGCCAACGTCCTGACTTTC. Amino acids: CASIGRGSPLSGANVLTF.

This clonotype was seen ten or more times. The chain carries TRBV20-1 and TRBJ2-7, with TRBD1 matching over 9 bases. CDR3 size: 13 residues. V dropped 6 bases and J dropped 2; count of bases not matched to a gene: 5. Germline V gene data show CDR1 as DFQATT and CDR2 as SNEGSKA (reference sequence). The chain's CDR3 is CSAPGTGTYEQYF. The CDR3 DNA follows: TGCAGTGCCCCCGGGACAGGGACCTACGAGCAGTACTTC.

The chain links TRBV20-1 to TRBJ2-3; D might be TRBD2 (6 bases). The CDR3 sequence is 16 residues long. V was pared by 0 bases and J by 5 bases, with 18 bases between. Germline V gene sequence: CDR1 DFQATT, CDR2 SNEGSKA (reference sequence). The CDR3 coding sequence is TGCAGTGCTAGAGATTCGGGGGAGGTCCGCCAAGATACGCAGTATTTT. It yields the protein CSARDSGEVRQDTQYF.

This CDR3 is CASSFNNAYEQYF. The DNA for the CDR3 is TGTGCCAGCAGCTTTAACAATGCCTACGAGCAGTACTTC. This chain links TRBV7-2 with TRBJ2-7; D ambiguous. CDR3 length: 13 residues. Trimming took off 3 bases at V and 2 bases at J, with 8 bases between the two ends. CDR1 is SGHTA, CDR2 FQGNSA, per germline.

The chain employs TRBV27 and TRBJ1-3; possible D gene TRBD1, 5 bases. CDR1 MNHEY and CDR2 SMNVEV come from the germline V gene (reference sequence). Deletions cut 6 bases from V and 8 bases from J, with 14 bases between. The CDR3 is 13 amino acids. This CDR3 reads CASSLRRGHTIYF. The DNA of the CDR3 is TGTGCCAGCAGCCTAAGGAGGGGCCACACCATATATTTT.

This clonotype was detected ten times or more. The gene calls are TRBV11-2 and TRBJ2-3, with D possibly being TRBD2 (6 bases). The CDR3 runs to 14 residues. V gave up 5 bases and J gave up 7 bases, with 16 bases separating them. Germline CDR1 reads SGHAT; CDR2 reads FQNNGV. The CDR3 sequence is CASSDQLAPNTQYF. The DNA of the CDR3 is TGTGCCAGCAGCGACCAACTAGCCCCCAATACGCAGTATTTT.

This clonotype was seen more than once but under ten times. The chain uses TRBV11-2 and TRBJ2-4; D is possibly TRBD2 (5 bases). V was shortened by 0 bases and J by 10 bases, with 13 bases between the two germline ends. CDR3 size: 14 residues. Per the germline V gene, CDR1 is SGHAT and CDR2 is FQNNGV. As DNA, the CDR3 is TGTGCCAGCAGCTTAGATGAGGGAACAAGGATTCAGTACTTC. Amino acids: CASSLDEGTRIQYF.